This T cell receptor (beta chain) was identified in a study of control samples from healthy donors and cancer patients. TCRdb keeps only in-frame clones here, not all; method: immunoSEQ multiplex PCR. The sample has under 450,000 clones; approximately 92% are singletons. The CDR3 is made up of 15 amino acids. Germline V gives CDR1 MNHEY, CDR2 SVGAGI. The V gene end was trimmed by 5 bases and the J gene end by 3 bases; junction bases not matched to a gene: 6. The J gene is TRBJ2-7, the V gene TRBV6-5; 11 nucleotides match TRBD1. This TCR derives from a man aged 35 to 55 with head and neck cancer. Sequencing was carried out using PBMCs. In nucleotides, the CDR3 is TGTGCCAGCAGTAGCGGGACAGGGGGGATCTACGAGCAGTACTTC. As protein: CASSSGTGGIYEQYF.